The 14 T cell receptor beta chains given below trace back to one sample, sequenced in a study of T-cell memory formation after mild COVID-19. From the 5' RACE reads, TCRdb called clonotypes with MiXCR, one entry per CDR3 protein. The table lists approximately 50,000 distinct CDR3 sequences, roughly an eighth of them singletons. Material: PBMCs or a T cell subset sorted from them (not recorded which). The receptors were gathered from a man between 18 and 35 years old who had mild COVID-19 (a few samples of this study predate the infection). Cell type and time point are not known.

The rearrangement joins TRBV4-1 to TRBJ2-2; D uncertain. The CDR3 has 13 residues. The V gene lost 4 bases and the J gene lost 6 bases, with 9 bases spanning the gap. Germline loops: CDR1 MGHRA, CDR2 YSYEKL. This CDR3 is CASSLRSSGELFF. Written as DNA, the CDR3 is TGCGCCAGCAGCCTAAGGAGTTCCGGGGAGCTGTTTTTT.

This clonotype was detected only a few times. The chain joins TRBV9 to TRBJ2-1; the D is unclear. Germline CDR1 and CDR2: SGDLS and YYNGEE. V gave up 4 bases and J gave up 0 bases, with 11 bases separating them. CDR3 length: 15 residues. CDR3 in DNA: TGTGCCAGCAGCACCCTCCCAAGCTCCTACAATGAGCAGTTCTTC. Amino acid sequence: CASSTLPSSYNEQFF. The variable domain in full, completed from reference TRBV9 and TRBJ2-1, reads DSGVTQTPKHLITATGQRVTLRCSPRSGDLSVYWYQQSLDQGLQFLIQYYNGEERAKGNILERFSAQQFPDLHSELNLSSLELGDSALYFCASSTLPSSYNEQFFGPGTRLTVL.

The chain carries TRBV28 and TRBJ2-1, with D perhaps given as TRBD1 or TRBD2 (6 bases each). This CDR3 spans 16 amino acids. The ends were cut back, 5 bases at V and 0 bases at J, with 14 bases in the middle. The germline gives CDR1 MDHEN, CDR2 SYDVKM. This CDR3 reads CASSPTGASSYNEQFF. CDR3 coding DNA: TGTGCCAGCAGTCCCACGGGGGCGAGCTCCTACAATGAGCAGTTCTTC.

The chain joins TRBV5-1 to TRBJ2-3, with 7 bases lining up with TRBD1. The CDR3 is 14 amino acids. V was clipped by 4 bases and J by 5 bases; unmatched bases: 7. Germline CDR1 reads SGHRS; CDR2 reads YFSETQ. The CDR3 spells CASSLGQPGDTQYF. CDR3 coding DNA: TGCGCCAGCAGCCTGGGACAGCCGGGAGATACGCAGTATTTT.

V gene TRBV3-1 combines with J gene TRBJ1-3; D gene ambiguous. There are 13 residues in the CDR3. Trimming shortened V by 0 bases and J by 6 bases, and 6 bases separated the two germline ends. Germline assignment: CDR1 LGHDT and CDR2 YNNKEL (reference sequence). The CDR3, as DNA: TGTGCCAGCAGCCAAGAAGCTGTAAACACCATATATTTT. Protein product: CASSQEAVNTIYF.

A few counts support this clonotype. The rearrangement joins TRBV5-1 to TRBJ2-1; 9 bases line up with TRBD1. CDR1 SGHRS and CDR2 YFSETQ come from the germline V gene. The CDR3 has 16 residues. V shed 0 bases, J shed 6 bases, and the junction held 7 bases outside the gene matches. The CDR3: CASSLVWDRASNEQFF. The CDR3 DNA reads TGCGCCAGCAGCTTGGTATGGGACAGGGCTAGCAATGAGCAGTTCTTC. Full variable domain (outside the CDR3, taken from reference TRBV5-1 and TRBJ2-1): KAGVTQTPRYLIKTRGQQVTLSCSPISGHRSVSWYQQTPGQGLQFLFEYFSETQRNKGNFPGRFSGRQFSNSRSEMNVSTLELGDSALYLCASSLVWDRASNEQFFGPGTRLTVL.

This chain joins TRBV7-2 and TRBJ1-5; D is possibly TRBD1 (6 bases). CDR1 and CDR2 from the germline V gene are SGHTA and FQGNSA. Trimming stripped 3 bases from V and 5 bases from J, with 17 bases between. The CDR3 extends over 16 amino acids. CDR3 nucleotides: TGTGCCAGCAGCTTTAACAGTGGGGGCTCACATCAGCCCCAGCATTTT. Amino acids: CASSFNSGGSHQPQHF. Together with reference TRBV7-2 and TRBJ1-5, the CDR3 gives the full variable domain: GAGVSQSPSNKVTEKGKDVELRCDPISGHTALYWYRQSLGQGLEFLIYFQGNSAPDKSGLPSDRFSAERTGGSVSTLTIQRTQQEDSAVYLCASSFNSGGSHQPQHFGDGTRLSIL.

This clonotype was detected a few times. The rearrangement joins TRBV7-3 to TRBJ2-7; D is possibly TRBD1 (5 bases). The CDR3 contains 16 residues. V shed 0 bases and J shed 2 bases, with 14 bases lying between them. Germline V lookup: CDR1 SGHTA, CDR2 FQGTGA. CDR3 region: CASSLTPTAGPYEQYF. As DNA, the CDR3 is TGTGCCAGCAGCTTAACCCCCACCGCAGGGCCCTACGAGCAGTACTTC. The full variable domain, with the rest looked up from reference TRBV7-3 and TRBJ2-7, is GAGVSQTPSNKVTEKGKYVELRCDPISGHTALYWYRQSLGQGPEFLIYFQGTGAADDSGLPNDRFFAVRPEGSVSTLKIQRTERGDSAVYLCASSLTPTAGPYEQYFGPGTRLTVT.

This clonotype was seen only a few times. This sequence joins TRBV20-1 and TRBJ2-7; 8 bases match TRBD1. The CDR3 runs 14 residues. V was pared by 6 bases and J by 2 bases, with 9 bases of the junction left unmatched. Germline V lookup: CDR1 DFQATT, CDR2 SNEGSKA (reference sequence). The CDR3 nucleotides read TGCAGTGCCCTACGACAGGGGACAACCTACGAGCAGTACTTC. This translates into CSALRQGTTYEQYF.

This clonotype occurred many times. CDR3 in amino acids: CASSLRLAASTDTQYF. The CDR3 DNA follows: TGCGCCAGCAGCCTCCGACTAGCGGCTAGCACAGATACGCAGTATTTT. This chain uses TRBV5-1 with TRBJ2-3, with 9 positions matching TRBD2. Trimming took 4 bases from V and 0 from J; bases not matched to a gene: 6. This CDR3 spans 16 amino acids. Germline V lookup: CDR1 SGHRS, CDR2 YFSETQ.

For the CDR3, the DNA is TGTGCCAGCAGCTCCGGCGGGCGAGCCACAGATACGCAGTATTTT. It specifies CASSSGGRATDTQYF. The genes are TRBV7-9 and TRBJ2-3; weak D call: TRBD2 (5 bases). This CDR3 is built from 15 residues. Germline V gives CDR1 SEHNR, CDR2 FQNEAQ (reference sequence). Trimming took off 4 bases at V and 2 bases at J, with 13 bases between the two ends.

There are many counts of this clonotype. The chain uses TRBV4-3 and TRBJ2-5; D is possibly TRBD2 (7 bases). Germline V gives CDR1 LGHNA, CDR2 YSLEER. This CDR3 is 14 amino acids long. V lost 4 bases to trimming and J lost 4 bases, with 13 bases between them. The CDR3 sequence is CASSLKGGVETQYF. For the CDR3, the DNA is TGCGCCAGCAGCCTAAAGGGGGGGGTAGAGACCCAGTACTTC.

The CDR3 sequence is CASRSTGNGERAVYGYTF. For the CDR3, the DNA is TGTGCCAGCCGATCGACAGGGAATGGGGAAAGGGCCGTATATGGCTACACCTTC. This chain links TRBV6-5 with TRBJ1-2; 7 bases fit TRBD1. Germline V gene lookup returns CDR1 MNHEY and CDR2 SVGAGI. Trimming took 8 bases from V and 5 from J; bases not matched to a gene: 23. This CDR3 is 18 amino acids long.

The rearrangement joins TRBV3-1 to TRBJ2-5; either TRBD1 or TRBD2 may fit D (6 bases each). Per the germline V gene, CDR1 is LGHDT and CDR2 is YNNKEL (reference sequence). The CDR3 loop spans 15 amino acids. V was clipped by 5 bases and J by 5 bases, with 18 bases between them. CDR3 in amino acids: CASSFERGGQETQYF. In DNA form, the CDR3 reads TGTGCCAGCAGCTTCGAAAGAGGGGGGCAGGAGACCCAGTACTTC.